Following are 5 T cell receptor beta chains from one sample sequenced in a study of cytomegalovirus exposure and HLA in healthy donors. Primers included in the PCR were 60 Vbeta and 13 Jbeta primers. Assay used: immunoSEQ multiplex PCR; TCRdb lists only in-frame clones, some missing. Here the sample spans under 150,000 clones, 60% to 85% being singletons. Sequences were obtained from PBMCs. The receptors here all came from a man between 35 and 55 years old in good health and CMV-seropositive.

This rearrangement joins TRBV18 to TRBJ2-2; 12 bases fit TRBD1. V gave up 5 bases and J gave up 4 bases; unmatched junction bases: 20. CDR1 is KGHSH, CDR2 LQKENI, per germline. This CDR3 comprises 21 residues. This CDR3 is CASSARAASGTGGASTGELFF. Written as DNA, the CDR3 is TGTGCCAGCTCAGCTCGGGCCGCCTCCGGGACAGGGGGCGCGAGCACCGGGGAGCTGTTTTTT.

The chain links TRBV19 to TRBJ2-2, with TRBD1 as a possible D gene (6 bases). CDR1 and CDR2 (germline): LNHDA, SQIVND (reference sequence). Trimming took off 6 bases at V and 3 bases at J, with 17 bases between the two ends. The CDR3 runs to 16 residues. DNA of the CDR3: TGTGCCAGTAGGATCCTTAGGGCAGGGGACACCGGGGAGCTGTTTTTT. This sequence encodes CASRILRAGDTGELFF.

This chain uses TRBV4-1 with TRBJ2-3, with 12 bases aligning to TRBD2. The CDR3 has 16 amino acids. Per germline, CDR1 MGHRA and CDR2 YSYEKL. With 0 bases clipped from V and 6 bases from J, the junction kept 4 bases outside the gene matches. The CDR3 region is CASSQELAGGLDTQYF. In nucleotides, the CDR3 is TGCGCCAGCAGCCAAGAACTAGCGGGAGGTCTGGATACGCAGTATTTT.

Details on this clone: The junction departs from the called germline gene at one end, perhaps through a read error. This sequence joins TRBV7-2 and TRBJ1-4, with 9 bases aligning to TRBD1. The CDR3 is 14 amino acids. Germline assignment: CDR1 SGHTA and CDR2 FQGNSA. CDR3 sequence reads: CASSTTGGDEILFF. The CDR3 DNA sequence: TGTGCCAGCAGCACGACAGGGGGGGATGAAATACTGTTTTTT.

The V call is TRBV2, the J call TRBJ1-6, with a tentative D call TRBD1 (6 bases). This CDR3 comprises 15 residues. With 6 bases removed from V and 7 bases from J, the gap between germline ends came to 16 bases. Germline lookup yields CDR1 SNHLY and CDR2 FYNNEI. CDR3 in DNA: TGTGCCAGCAGCCCCGGTGGGGGGGGCAATTCACCCCTCCACTTT. Protein sequence: CASSPGGGGNSPLHF. The full variable domain, completed using reference TRBV2 and TRBJ1-6, is EPEVTQTPSHQVTQMGQEVILRCVPISNHLYFYWYRQILGQKVEFLVSFYNNEISEKSEIFDDQFSVERPDGSNFTLKIRSTKLEDSAMYFCASSPGGGGNSPLHFGNGTRLTVT.